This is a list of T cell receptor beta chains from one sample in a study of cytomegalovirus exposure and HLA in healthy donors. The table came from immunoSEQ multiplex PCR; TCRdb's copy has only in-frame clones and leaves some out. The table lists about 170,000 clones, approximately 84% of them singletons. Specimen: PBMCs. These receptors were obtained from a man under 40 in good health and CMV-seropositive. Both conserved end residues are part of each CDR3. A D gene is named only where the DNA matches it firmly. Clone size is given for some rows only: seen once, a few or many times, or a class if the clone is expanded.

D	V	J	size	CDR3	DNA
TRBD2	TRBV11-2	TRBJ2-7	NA	CASSPGTSGTLSYEQYF	TGTGCCAGCAGCCCGGGGACTAGCGGGACCCTCTCCTACGAGCAGTACTTC
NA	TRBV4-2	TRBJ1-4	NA	CASSQEVAGVGEKLFF	TGTGCCAGCAGCCAAGAAGTTGCGGGAGTTGGCGAAAAACTGTTTTTT
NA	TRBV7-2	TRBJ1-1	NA	CASRNRASGEAFF	TGTGCCAGCAGAAACAGGGCATCGGGTGAAGCTTTCTTT
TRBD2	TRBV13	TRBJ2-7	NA	CASSLAGTSGSYEQYF	TGTGCCAGCAGTTTAGCTGGGACTAGCGGGAGTTACGAGCAGTACTTC
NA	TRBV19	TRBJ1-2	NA	CASSIGGGWTNYGYTF	TGTGCCAGTAGTATCGGGGGGGGGTGGACTAACTATGGCTACACCTTC
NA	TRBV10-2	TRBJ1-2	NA	CASSGQGYGYTF	TGCGCCAGCAGTGGGCAGGGATATGGCTACACCTTC
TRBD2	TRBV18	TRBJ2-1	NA	CASSPLAGDGGSYNEQFF	TGTGCCAGCTCACCCCTAGCGGGAGATGGGGGTTCCTACAATGAGCAGTTCTTC
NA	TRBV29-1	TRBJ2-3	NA	CSVEGLPTDTQYF	TGCAGCGTCGAGGGCCTCCCCACAGATACGCAGTATTTT
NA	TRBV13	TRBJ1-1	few	CASSLGGVGRNTEAFF	TGTGCCAGCAGCTTGGGCGGGGTAGGGCGGAACACTGAAGCTTTCTTT
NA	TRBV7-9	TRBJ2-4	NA	CASSFGSGIQYF	TGTGCCAGCAGCTTCGGTTCTGGCATTCAGTACTTC
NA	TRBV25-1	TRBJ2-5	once	CASSEYEIMETQYF	TGTGCCAGCAGTGAATACGAGATTATGGAGACCCAGTACTTC
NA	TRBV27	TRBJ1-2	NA	CASSPRVSRYGYTF	TGTGCCAGCAGTCCCAGGGTCTCTCGCTATGGCTACACCTTC
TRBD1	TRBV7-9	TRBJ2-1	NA	CASSFGTGYNEQFF	TGTGCCAGCAGTTTCGGGACAGGGTACAATGAGCAGTTCTTC
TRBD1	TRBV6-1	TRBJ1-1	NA	CASSGPTGGAFF	TGTGCCAGCAGTGGGCCGACAGGGGGGGCTTTCTTT
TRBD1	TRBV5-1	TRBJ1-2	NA	CASSWGQGAIGYTF	TGCGCCAGCAGCTGGGGACAGGGGGCTATTGGCTACACCTTC
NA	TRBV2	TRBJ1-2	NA	CASRVQGLYGYTF	TGTGCCAGCAGGGTACAGGGCCTCTATGGCTACACCTTC
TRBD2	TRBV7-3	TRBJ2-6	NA	CASSLKGGDGNVLTF	TGTGCCAGCAGCTTAAAGGGAGGGGACGGTAACGTCCTGACTTTC
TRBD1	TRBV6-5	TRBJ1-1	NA	CASSYSKGAQAFF	TGTGCCAGCAGTTACTCGAAGGGGGCGCAAGCTTTCTTT
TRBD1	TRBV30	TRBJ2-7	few	CAWAPDRAYEQYF	TGTGCCTGGGCACCCGACAGGGCCTACGAGCAGTACTTC
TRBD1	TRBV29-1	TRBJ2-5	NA	CSVTGPGETQYF	TGCAGCGTGACAGGGCCGGGAGAGACCCAGTACTTC
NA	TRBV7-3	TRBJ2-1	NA	CASSLMGPNNEQFF	TGTGCCAGCAGCTTAATGGGCCCAAACAATGAGCAGTTCTTC
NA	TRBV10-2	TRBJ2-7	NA	CASSESGQPFSYEQCF	TGCGCCAGCAGTGAGTCCGGACAGCCGTTCTCCTACGAGCAGTGCTTC
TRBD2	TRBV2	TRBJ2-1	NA	CASTNRLAEQFF	TGTGCCAGCACTAATAGACTAGCGGAGCAGTTCTTC
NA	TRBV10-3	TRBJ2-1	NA	CAVSGGATYNEQFF	TGTGCCGTCAGTGGGGGAGCGACCTACAATGAGCAGTTCTTC
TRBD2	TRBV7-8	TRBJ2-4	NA	CASSLAPGGLAGGTAKNIQYF	TGTGCCAGCAGCTTAGCGCCGGGAGGACTAGCGGGAGGTACAGCCAAAAACATTCAGTACTTC
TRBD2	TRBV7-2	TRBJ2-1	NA	CASSLGLAGRNEQFF	TGTGCCAGCAGCTTAGGTCTAGCGGGCAGAAATGAGCAGTTCTTC
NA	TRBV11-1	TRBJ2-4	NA	CASSLFGLANIQYF	TGTGCCAGCAGCTTATTTGGTCTAGCGAACATTCAGTACTTC
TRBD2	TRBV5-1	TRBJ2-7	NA	CASSSGTSGSYEQYF	TGCGCCAGCAGCTCTGGGACTAGCGGAAGCTACGAGCAGTACTTC
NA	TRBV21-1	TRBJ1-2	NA	CASSKVGGRPTF	TGTGCCAGCAGCAAAGTGGGAGGGCGGCCCACCTTC
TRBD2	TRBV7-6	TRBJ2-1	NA	CASSARLGGSDEQFF	TGTGCCAGCAGCGCCCGCCTGGGCGGGAGTGATGAGCAGTTCTTC
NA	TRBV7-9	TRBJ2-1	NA	CASSSLFVLADPFYNEQFF	TGTGCCAGCAGCTCCTTATTCGTACTAGCCGACCCCTTCTACAATGAGCAGTTCTTC
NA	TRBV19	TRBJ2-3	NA	CASSMRVSDTDTQYF	TGTGCCAGTAGTATGCGGGTATCGGACACAGATACGCAGTATTTT
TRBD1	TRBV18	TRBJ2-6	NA	CASSPRPQGAGGANVLTF	TGTGCCAGCTCACCACGCCCCCAGGGGGCGGGTGGGGCCAACGTCCTGACTTTC